Below, one TCR beta chain is given with its context. The antigen it binds to is not known. It has no much larger one-base neighbor in the sample; base qualities were not kept. This specimen belongs to a study of T cells in Graves' hyperthyroidism and ophthalmopathy (dated by TCRdb to about 2019). Study-wide context: Peripheral blood samples were taken at the time of initial diagnosis, prior to any treatment. TCR V-J signatures able to tell the groups apart were searched for in a discovery cohort of some 100 patients, of whom around 43 had Graves' ophthalmopathy and 57 had stable Graves' hyperthyroidism. Prospective prediction of ophthalmopathy was tested in an independent validation cohort consisting of 18 hyperthyroidism patients and around 16 patients who later progressed to ophthalmopathy. The 75 to 100 discovery patients were randomly split 7:3 into training and test sets. The study also compared thyroid tissue and blood T-cell repertoires from more than five Graves' hyperthyroidism patients. Once sampling was done, hyperthyroidism patients were given methimazole at a starting dose of 30 mg daily, whereas ophthalmopathy patients were given high-dose intravenous methylprednisolone. The paper describes TCR Vbeta CDR3 sequencing of 130 to 150 peripheral blood samples, made up of 43 ophthalmopathy patients, 70 to 75 hyperthyroidism patients and 17 progressor patients. General study outcomes and caveats: Most expanded thyroid clonotypes (frequency above 0.001) were also found in blood, which suggests that blood repertoires may mirror thyroid immune responses. Ophthalmopathy was separated from stable hyperthyroidism by a 13 V-J signature model, with around 90% sensitivity and approximately 81% specificity obtained in cross-validation and 80%/75% obtained in testing. In validation, the model predicted progression to ophthalmopathy a median of about 6.8 months before onset, with roughly 70% sensitivity and about 72% specificity. No statistical method was used to fix the sample size in advance, and group allocation was not hidden from the investigators.

Counted from cysteine to phenylalanine, this CDR3 has 14 amino acids. Only the CDR3 region is kept as DNA, spanning 42 bases read in frame from base 1. Between the V and J ends, shortened by 7 bases and 3 bases respectively, the junction contains 16 bases. Amplification of TCR beta CDR3 regions was carried out from RNA transcripts. A first-round RT-PCR of the TCR CDR3 used the HTBI primer set with the Qiagen OneStep RT-PCR kit. The libraries were constructed in a second round of multiplex PCR and then size-selected and purified. Sequencing of the libraries was done on an Illumina HiSeq2000 using paired-end 100 bp reads. The original pipeline was this. SOAPnuke was used to process the raw data, with reads discarded if the reads contained adapters or uncalled bases, had a mean Phred below 15, or lacked an exact constant-primer or identifier match. COPE v1.2.5 was used to merge high-quality paired reads, and clonotypes were defined as unique nucleotide sequences. Clonotypes were aligned to IMGT TRBV, TRBD and TRBJ reference segments using MiTCR v1.1. Analysis was restricted to V-J combinations with a frequency above 0.0001, which covered roughly 99% of repertoires. A TCS score was defined as the ratio of F50 (clonal expansion) to E x V (chaos), with BLOSUM62-based TCRdist applied between CDR3 peptides within each V-J. Welch's t-statistics and random forest reduced 500 to 550 V-J features to 13, which were used in a naive Bayes classifier (R e1071). Through fastp at Q25 and MiXCR, TCRdb rebuilt clones from the public reads, retaining in-frame beta chains. Entries are consolidated by CDR3 protein sequence, retaining the most common genes and DNA. TCRdb's processing, not the authors' own work, is the source of the V and J calls. Counted in this sample were roughly 500,000 distinct CDR3 sequences; approximately 25% of them appeared once. The top ten clonotypes cover approximately 10% of the sample.

Ophthalmopathy patients had moderately to severely active disease, with a Clinical Activity Score of 3 or more, a NOSPECS grade of 4 or more, and a disease duration of less than 3 months. Patients with uncontrolled infections, other autoimmune diseases, pregnancy or lactation were excluded. Diagnoses were established on the basis of clinical symptoms, serum thyroxine and TRAb, thyroid ultrasound, and orbital computed tomography. Ficoll-Paque density gradient centrifugation was used to isolate PBMCs from 10 ml of fresh peripheral blood. Total RNA was extracted with Trizol reagent, and quality was checked on an Agilent 2100 Bioanalyzer.

Sequenced sample: blood. The V and J genes are TRBV12-3 or TRBV12-4 and TRBJ2-7; TRBD1 could be the D gene, as 6 bases match. This TCR was recovered from a woman aged 30 to 39 with Graves' ophthalmopathy. This receptor has the CDR3 CASNVAGQIYEQYF. The nucleotide sequence is given as TGTGCCAGCAACGTAGCTGGACAGATCTACGAGCAGTACTTC.